The rows below give T cell receptor beta chains drawn from one sample of a study of T-cell reconstitution after alpha-beta-depleted transplantation in children. TCRdb fed the PCR reads into MiXCR, producing one record per CDR3 protein. The repertoire consists of approximately 350,000 distinct CDR3 sequences, with roughly 15% occurring once and the leading ten covering around 41%. Sample: PBMCs, mostly from graft donor cells, taken 360 days after TCRalphabeta/CD19-depleted stem cell transplant. The receptor source for this set is a male patient between 2 and 10 years old who had a stem cell transplant for acute lymphoblastic leukemia, so the T cells may come from the graft donor. Each CDR3 is given with its conserved first and last residue. The order of the fields is J gene, CDR3 length, clone size, D gene, V gene, CDR3 protein, CDR3 DNA. The D gene is left open where the match is weak. Clone size is not always given. Where it is, it says once, few, many or a class for expanded clones.

J: TRBJ2-3
length: 15
size: few
D: NA
V: TRBV4-2
CDR3: CASSQGDSETDTQYF
DNA: TGTGCCAGCAGCCAAGGGGATAGCGAAACAGATACGCAGTATTTT

J: TRBJ2-7
length: 14
size: NA
D: TRBD1
V: TRBV5-1
CDR3: CASSRGQGDDEQYF
DNA: TGCGCCAGCAGCAGGGGACAGGGGGACGACGAGCAGTACTTC

J: TRBJ2-2
length: 16
size: NA
D: TRBD2
V: TRBV20-1
CDR3: CSARTSGNIFGGELFF
DNA: TGCAGTGCTAGGACTAGCGGGAATATTTTTGGCGGGGAGCTGTTTTTT

J: TRBJ2-1
length: 10
size: NA
D: NA
V: TRBV29-1
CDR3: CSVERAGQRF
DNA: TGCAGCGTTGAAAGAGCTGGACAAAGGTTC

J: TRBJ1-1
length: 15
size: NA
D: TRBD1
V: TRBV28
CDR3: CASSPGGQMNTEAFF
DNA: TGTGCCAGCAGTCCCGGGGGACAGATGAACACTGAAGCTTTCTTT

J: TRBJ1-3
length: 11
size: few
D: NA
V: TRBV6-4
CDR3: CASSAVNTIYF
DNA: TGTGCCAGCAGCGCAGTGAACACCATATATTTT

J: TRBJ2-2
length: 15
size: many
D: TRBD2
V: TRBV7-6
CDR3: CASSPGLLNTGELFF
DNA: TGTGCCAGCAGTCCGGGACTACTAAACACCGGGGAGCTGTTTTTT

J: TRBJ2-1
length: 16
size: NA
D: TRBD2
V: TRBV28
CDR3: CASKGASGFSYNEQFF
DNA: TGTGCCAGCAAGGGCGCTAGCGGGTTCTCCTACAATGAGCAGTTCTTC

J: TRBJ2-2
length: 15
size: NA
D: NA
V: TRBV10-1
CDR3: CASSGTNRFTGELFF
DNA: TGCGCCAGCAGTGGGACTAACCGATTCACCGGGGAGCTGTTTTTT

J: TRBJ1-1
length: 16
size: NA
D: NA
V: TRBV4-2
CDR3: CASSPPQGRMNTEAFF
DNA: TGTGCCAGCAGCCCTCCACAGGGCCGGATGAACACTGAAGCTTTCTTT

J: TRBJ2-1
length: 15
size: NA
D: TRBD2
V: TRBV2
CDR3: CASMGVAGSYNEQFF
DNA: TGTGCCAGCATGGGTGTAGCGGGCTCCTACAATGAGCAGTTCTTC

J: TRBJ2-2
length: 18
size: NA
D: TRBD2
V: TRBV18
CDR3: CASSPPGVAGLDTGELFF
DNA: TGTGCCAGCTCACCACCAGGAGTAGCGGGTTTGGACACCGGGGAGCTGTTTTTT

J: TRBJ2-1
length: 16
size: few
D: TRBD1
V: TRBV28
CDR3: CASSRPGTGGYNEQFF
DNA: TGTGCCAGCAGTCGTCCCGGGACAGGGGGGTACAATGAGCAGTTCTTC

J: TRBJ2-3
length: 16
size: many
D: NA
V: TRBV12-3/TRBV12-4
CDR3: CASSDPDTYYTDTQYF
DNA: TGTGCCAGCAGTGACCCGGACACCTATTACACAGATACGCAGTATTTT

J: TRBJ2-7
length: 16
size: few
D: TRBD2
V: TRBV30
CDR3: CAWSKSTSGDYYEQYF
DNA: TGTGCCTGGAGTAAGAGCACTAGCGGAGACTACTACGAGCAGTACTTC

J: TRBJ2-7
length: 13
size: NA
D: NA
V: TRBV7-9
CDR3: CASSSPSSYEQYF
DNA: TGTGCCAGCAGCTCCCCGAGCTCCTACGAGCAGTACTTC

J: TRBJ2-7
length: 16
size: NA
D: NA
V: TRBV7-6
CDR3: CASSLGDSAGGYEQYF
DNA: TGTGCCAGCAGCTTAGGAGACAGTGCCGGGGGCTACGAGCAGTACTTC

J: TRBJ1-5
length: 15
size: NA
D: TRBD1
V: TRBV5-1
CDR3: CASSLETGKDQPQHF
DNA: TGCGCCAGCAGCTTGGAGACAGGGAAAGATCAGCCCCAGCATTTT

J: TRBJ2-1
length: 19
size: few
D: TRBD2
V: TRBV11-1
CDR3: CGLSPASGRALGSYNEQFF
DNA: TGTGGTCTGTCGCCGGCTAGCGGGAGAGCCTTGGGCTCCTACAATGAGCAGTTCTTC

J: TRBJ2-5
length: 15
size: NA
D: NA
V: TRBV5-6
CDR3: CASSLVAGLRETQYF
DNA: TGTGCCAGCAGCTTGGTTGCAGGTCTCAGAGAGACCCAGTACTTC

J: TRBJ1-1
length: 15
size: NA
D: TRBD1
V: TRBV7-9
CDR3: CASSLGQGAYTEAFF
DNA: TGTGCCAGCAGCTTAGGGCAGGGGGCCTACACTGAAGCTTTCTTT

J: TRBJ2-7
length: 15
size: NA
D: TRBD1
V: TRBV7-2
CDR3: CASSAYRGWTYEQYF
DNA: TGTGCCAGCAGCGCCTACAGGGGTTGGACGTACGAGCAGTACTTC

J: TRBJ1-1
length: 14
size: many
D: TRBD1
V: TRBV20-1
CDR3: CSARRDRIDTEAFF
DNA: TGCAGTGCTAGAAGGGACAGGATCGACACTGAAGCTTTCTTT

J: TRBJ2-4
length: 14
size: NA
D: TRBD1
V: TRBV4-3
CDR3: CASSQEVWDRARYF
DNA: TGCGCCAGCAGCCAAGAAGTTTGGGACAGGGCAAGATACTTC

J: TRBJ2-7
length: 17
size: many
D: NA
V: TRBV7-2
CDR3: CASSLAPNSVPQYEQYF
DNA: TGTGCCAGCAGCTTAGCCCCCAATTCGGTTCCCCAATACGAGCAGTACTTC

J: TRBJ2-1
length: 16
size: many
D: NA
V: TRBV20-1
CDR3: CSASGKASEKHDEQFF
DNA: TGCAGTGCTAGCGGGAAGGCGTCCGAAAAACACGATGAGCAGTTCTTC

J: TRBJ2-7
length: 14
size: few
D: NA
V: TRBV20-1
CDR3: CSASGLFSSYEQYF
DNA: TGCAGTGCTAGCGGTCTGTTCAGCTCCTACGAGCAGTACTTC

J: TRBJ2-5
length: 13
size: few
D: NA
V: TRBV5-1
CDR3: CASSWKGKETQYF
DNA: TGCGCCAGCAGCTGGAAGGGTAAAGAGACCCAGTACTTC

J: TRBJ1-5
length: 15
size: NA
D: NA
V: TRBV12-3/TRBV12-4
CDR3: CASSFRTGGDQPQHF
DNA: TGTGCCAGCAGTTTCAGGACCGGGGGAGATCAGCCCCAGCATTTT

J: TRBJ2-7
length: 14
size: few
D: NA
V: TRBV7-7
CDR3: CASSPTPGSYEQYF
DNA: TGTGCTAGCAGTCCGACCCCTGGCTCCTACGAGCAGTACTTC

J: TRBJ2-7
length: 14
size: many
D: NA
V: TRBV20-1
CDR3: CSARDLDHPYEQYF
DNA: TGCAGTGCTAGAGATCTGGACCATCCGTACGAGCAGTACTTC

J: TRBJ2-1
length: 15
size: few
D: TRBD1
V: TRBV7-2
CDR3: CASSFQGATYNEQFF
DNA: TGTGCCAGCAGCTTTCAGGGGGCCACCTACAATGAGCAGTTCTTC

J: TRBJ2-1
length: 13
size: few
D: TRBD2
V: TRBV20-1
CDR3: CSAEAGVGNEQFF
DNA: TGCAGTGCAGAAGCGGGAGTGGGCAATGAGCAGTTCTTC

J: TRBJ2-1
length: 11
size: once
D: NA
V: TRBV30
CDR3: CAWSAYNEQFF
DNA: TGTGCCTGGAGCGCCTACAATGAGCAGTTCTTC